This TCR beta chain was documented in a study of long-term antiretroviral therapy in people with HIV. Whole-study findings and limits: The data indicate that diversity increased after ART but remained below transplant donor controls.

Concerning this clone: Its antigen is currently unknown.

V was pared by 3 bases and J by 2 bases, with 8 bases between. CDR1 and CDR2 (germline): LNHDA, SQIVND (reference sequence). The CDR3 sequence is 13 residues long. The assay used was immunoSEQ (version v3.0), run at survey level. The method was immunoSEQ multiplex PCR; TCRdb's version includes in-frame clones alone and lacks a portion of them. The sample shows tens of thousands of clones, over 85% of them seen only once. The origin of this receptor is a woman between 18 and 29 years old with HIV. Sequencing used unsorted PBMCs, obtained 1.8 years after starting antiretroviral therapy. The gene calls are TRBV19 and TRBJ2-7; D is unresolved. CDR3 residues: CASSMGIPYEQYF. The CDR3 region has the DNA TGTGCCAGTAGTATGGGGATTCCCTACGAGCAGTACTTC.